The rows below give T cell receptor beta chains drawn from one sample of a study of CXCR3-negative and CXCR3-positive naive CD8 T cells. TCRdb reprocessed the 5' RACE reads; each CDR3 protein has one entry and no DNA is given. There are about 70,000 distinct CDR3 sequences in the sample, with 0.55% to 0.75% held by the top ten. Sequencing used naive CXCR3+ CD8+ T cells from blood. These receptors all come from a human donor in good health. Some clones in this sample may be carry-over from other donors' samples. Each CDR3 is given with its conserved first and last residue. Fields, in order: J gene, V gene, CDR3 length, CDR3 protein.

TRBJ1-3 | TRBV7-9 | 17 | CASSPIGQSSPGNTIYF
TRBJ2-7 | TRBV10-3 | 18 | CAISEAGQGAMGSYEQYF
TRBJ2-7 | TRBV6-2/TRBV6-3 | 13 | CATSGGTSYEQYF
TRBJ2-7 | TRBV9 | 20 | CASSDSTGTSGGARSYEQYF
TRBJ2-7 | TRBV12-3/TRBV12-4 | 18 | CASSLALVGGTEIYEQYF
TRBJ2-1 | TRBV27 | 13 | CASSSYQGNEQFF
TRBJ2-1 | TRBV7-9 | 13 | CASSPGQSNEQFF
TRBJ2-3 | TRBV7-2 | 17 | CASSPGLAGTPTDTQYF
TRBJ2-7 | TRBV28 | 16 | CASSLFTGEGPYEQYF
TRBJ2-7 | TRBV7-9 | 13 | CASSGESSYEQYF
TRBJ2-7 | TRBV2 | 11 | CASNQGYEQYF
TRBJ1-1 | TRBV27 | 14 | CASSLQGVFTEAFF
TRBJ2-3 | TRBV28 | 12 | CASSLRTDTQYF
TRBJ1-5 | TRBV6-2/TRBV6-3 | 15 | CASTRPGGDNQPQHF
TRBJ2-1 | TRBV5-1 | 15 | CASLLGEGASDEQFF
TRBJ2-1 | TRBV13 | 15 | CASSTGTGRYNEQFF
TRBJ2-1 | TRBV7-2 | 13 | CASSSSRDDEQFF
TRBJ1-1 | TRBV10-2 | 13 | CASSDRGGTEAFF
TRBJ2-5 | TRBV7-2 | 14 | CASSIGLAAETQYF
TRBJ2-7 | TRBV28 | 12 | CASSLAGPEQYF
TRBJ2-4 | TRBV6-2/TRBV6-3 | 15 | CASSYSRDLENIQYF
TRBJ2-1 | TRBV28 | 15 | CASNPGGLGRNEQFF
TRBJ1-1 | TRBV28 | 17 | CASSLSSAGEWYTEAFF
TRBJ2-1 | TRBV21-1 | 18 | CASSKSFRGDREDNEQFF
TRBJ2-3 | TRBV12-3/TRBV12-4 | 14 | CASSLAQGPHTQYF
TRBJ1-1 | TRBV6-1 | 13 | CATQLLGRTEAFF
TRBJ1-5 | TRBV29-1 | 14 | CSPTTYRSNQPQHF
TRBJ2-3 | TRBV28 | 16 | CASSQGPPSGTDTQYF
TRBJ1-5 | TRBV28 | 15 | CASSDGQGFPQPQHF
TRBJ2-1 | TRBV12-3/TRBV12-4 | 14 | CASSLTKTYNEQFF
TRBJ1-2 | TRBV29-1 | 13 | CSVEGSTRYGYTF
TRBJ1-1 | TRBV6-1 | 13 | CASIRHVNTEAFF
TRBJ2-7 | TRBV7-8 | 14 | CASSPKVGGDEQYF
TRBJ2-1 | TRBV20-1 | 15 | CSASEIAGSYNEQFF
TRBJ1-1 | TRBV27 | 14 | CASNKIDSPTEAFF
TRBJ2-1 | TRBV29-1 | 15 | CSVEGVESSYNEQFF
TRBJ2-1 | TRBV6-5 | 15 | CASSYFAGGVDEQFF
TRBJ2-1 | TRBV7-6 | 16 | CASSLPVAGVYNEQFF
TRBJ1-4 | TRBV29-1 | 13 | CSVELEPNEKLFF
TRBJ2-7 | TRBV29-1 | 11 | CRIGQGYEQYF
TRBJ2-7 | TRBV29-1 | 13 | CSVEQGAFSEQYF
TRBJ2-2 | TRBV23-1 | 17 | CASSPHRSEGYTGELFF
TRBJ1-5 | TRBV2 | 16 | CASSEAIGASNQPQHF
TRBJ2-7 | TRBV4-3 | 18 | CASSQDTSGGAGSNEQYF
TRBJ1-1 | TRBV29-1 | 11 | CSVDLGTEAFF
TRBJ2-7 | TRBV7-9 | 15 | CASRVYGGPSYEQYF
TRBJ2-7 | TRBV7-9 | 14 | CASSPPTGSYEQYF
TRBJ1-2 | TRBV7-2 | 12 | CASSRDSYGYTF
TRBJ2-1 | TRBV7-8 | 15 | CASSISGAINNEQFF
TRBJ1-2 | TRBV7-8 | 14 | CASSEGQGFYGYTF
TRBJ1-1 | TRBV7-9 | 13 | CASSLVRKTEAFF
TRBJ1-2 | TRBV10-3 | 15 | CAISESIDRQGGYTF
TRBJ2-7 | TRBV4-3 | 15 | CASSQAQGSTYEQYF